These 24 T cell receptor beta chains share one sample of origin, sequenced in a study of cytomegalovirus exposure and HLA in healthy donors. Repertoires were generated with immunoSEQ multiplex PCR, while TCRdb's copy carries only in-frame clones and drops some. The sample yields around 250,000 clones, about 92% seen once. Sequenced: PBMCs. These receptors came from a woman under 40 in good health and CMV-seronegative.

The chain recombines TRBV15 with TRBJ2-1; D is perhaps TRBD2 (6 bases). The germline V gene has CDR1 LNHNV and CDR2 YYDKDF (reference sequence). Deletions cut 0 bases from V and 4 bases from J, with 16 bases between. The CDR3 sequence is 17 residues long. The CDR3 is CATSRDDRRGGYNEQFF. The DNA for the CDR3 is TGTGCCACCAGCAGAGACGATCGTCGGGGAGGATACAATGAGCAGTTCTTC. The complete variable domain, with remaining parts taken from reference TRBV15 and TRBJ2-1, reads DAMVIQNPRYQVTQFGKPVTLSCSQTLNHNVMYWYQQKSSQAPKLLFHYYDKDFNNEADTPDNFQSRRPNTSFCFLDIRSPGLGDTAMYLCATSRDDRRGGYNEQFFGPGTRLTVL.

The CDR3 DNA sequence: TGTGCCAGCAGCACCGGGACAGGGAACTACGAGCAGTACTTC. Residues: CASSTGTGNYEQYF. The chain carries TRBV5-4 and TRBJ2-7; TRBD1 aligns across 9 bases. Trimming removed 4 bases from V and 3 bases from J; junction bases left unmatched: 5. Germline-derived CDR1 and CDR2 are SGHNT and YYREEE (reference sequence). The CDR3 contains 14 residues.

The chain employs TRBV14 and TRBJ1-2; D uncertain. The CDR3 is made up of 15 amino acids. CDR1 is SGHDN, CDR2 FVKESK, per germline. V lost 1 base, J lost 7 bases, and 16 bases lay in between. CDR3 region: CASSQVGSQDFGYTF. In DNA, the CDR3 is TGTGCCAGCAGCCAAGTTGGGTCCCAGGATTTTGGCTACACCTTC. The whole variable domain, filled in from reference TRBV14 and TRBJ1-2, reads EAGVTQFPSHSVIEKGQTVTLRCDPISGHDNLYWYRRVMGKEIKFLLHFVKESKQDESGMPNNRFLAERTGGTYSTLKVQPAELEDSGVYFCASSQVGSQDFGYTFGSGTRLTVV.

The rearrangement uses TRBV5-6 and TRBJ2-2, with 8 bases fitting TRBD2. This CDR3 has 16 amino acids. The germline CDR1 and CDR2 sequences are SGHDT and YYEEEE. Unmatched junction bases numbered 5, after V lost 2 bases and J lost 2 bases. CDR3 coding DNA: TGTGCCAGCAGCTTTTTAACTAGCGGTAACACCGGGGAGCTGTTTTTT. Protein product: CASSFLTSGNTGELFF.

The chain links TRBV15 to TRBJ2-5; 7 nucleotides agree with TRBD2. The J segment lost 3 bases and the V segment lost 0 bases, leaving 7 bases of the junction unmatched. Germline CDR1 LNHNV, CDR2 YYDKDF (reference sequence). The CDR3 is 16 residues long. The CDR3 sequence is CATSRDQPGLEETQYF. The CDR3 DNA is TGTGCCACCAGCAGAGATCAACCCGGACTAGAAGAGACCCAGTACTTC.

The CDR3 bases are TGCGCCAGCAGCTTGGCTACAGGGCCGGGATATGGCTACACCTTC. Translated: CASSLATGPGYGYTF. The chain uses TRBV5-1 and TRBJ1-2; a weak D match, TRBD1 (6 bases). Germline values: CDR1 SGHRS, CDR2 YFSETQ. Trimming took off 0 bases at V and 5 bases at J, with 14 bases between the two ends. The CDR3 covers 15 residues. The entire variable domain, with the rest obtained from reference TRBV5-1 and TRBJ1-2, is as follows: KAGVTQTPRYLIKTRGQQVTLSCSPISGHRSVSWYQQTPGQGLQFLFEYFSETQRNKGNFPGRFSGRQFSNSRSEMNVSTLELGDSALYLCASSLATGPGYGYTFGSGTRLTVV.

The chain couples TRBV28 to TRBJ2-1, with 14 bases fitting TRBD2. The CDR3 has 17 amino acids. J lost 8 bases, V lost 6 bases, and 12 bases had no gene match. Germline V gene data show CDR1 as MDHEN and CDR2 as SYDVKM. CDR3 sequence (DNA): TGTGCCAGCAGACTCCCGGGACTAGCGGGAGTCGGGCATGAGCAGTTCTTC. It is translated as CASRLPGLAGVGHEQFF.

This clone appeared once. The rearrangement links TRBV6-1 to TRBJ2-7; D remains ambiguous. CDR3 length: 13 residues. The V gene's germline CDR1 is MNHNS and CDR2 SASEGT. V was trimmed by 6 bases and J by 2 bases, leaving 11 bases between them. The CDR3 bases are TGTGCCAGCAGCGTCACAGAAACCTACGAGCAGTACTTC. Its protein is CASSVTETYEQYF.

The chain has TRBV5-6 and TRBJ1-2; no clear D gene. The germline V gene has CDR1 SGHDT and CDR2 YYEEEE. V dropped 0 bases and J dropped 3 bases, with 6 bases sitting between them. This CDR3 contains 13 residues. In DNA form, the CDR3 reads TGTGCCAGCAGCTTGGAGGTGGACTATGGCTACACCTTC. This encodes CASSLEVDYGYTF.

The CDR3 is CASSLSGTGTGYGQYF. CDR3 sequence (DNA): TGTGCCAGCAGTTTATCGGGGACAGGTACGGGGTATGGGCAGTACTTC. This rearrangement joins TRBV27 to TRBJ2-7; 8 nucleotides line up with TRBD1. This CDR3 is 16 amino acids long. The germline CDR1 and CDR2 sequences are MNHEY and SMNVEV (reference sequence). After removal of 0 bases from V and 9 bases from J, the junction contained 13 bases not matched to a gene.

The chain carries TRBV28 and TRBJ2-7; D remains ambiguous. Per germline, CDR1 MDHEN and CDR2 SYDVKM. CDR3 length: 13 residues. The V end was cut by 3 bases, the J end by 9 bases, with 15 bases between. This CDR3 reads CASSFPFPPRQYF. The CDR3 DNA reads as TGTGCCAGCAGTTTCCCGTTCCCTCCGAGGCAGTACTTC.

The V and J genes are TRBV27 and TRBJ2-7, with 8 bases aligning to TRBD1. Germline V gives CDR1 MNHEY, CDR2 SMNVEV (reference sequence). The CDR3 is 14 amino acids. V was pared by 8 bases and J by 2 bases, with 8 bases of the junction left unmatched. CDR3 in amino acids: CASLSQGAPYEQYF. In nucleotides, the CDR3 is TGTGCCAGCCTCTCCCAGGGGGCCCCCTACGAGCAGTACTTC.

The rearrangement links TRBV6-5 to TRBJ2-2; 7 nucleotides line up with TRBD2. This CDR3 is built from 16 residues. V gave up 3 bases and J gave up 1 base; unmatched junction bases: 5. Per germline, CDR1 MNHEY and CDR2 SVGAGI. The CDR3 sequence is CASSYAASGNTGELFF. The CDR3, as DNA: TGTGCCAGCAGTTATGCCGCTAGCGGGAACACCGGGGAGCTGTTTTTT.

The genes are TRBV7-9 and TRBJ2-1, with a weak D call TRBD1 (6 bases). The V and J ends lost 7 bases and 8 bases respectively, with 24 bases between them. Germline CDR1 and CDR2: SEHNR and FQNEAQ (reference sequence). This CDR3 has 16 residues. CDR3 sequence (DNA): TGTGCCAGCACCAATTTCAGGGGTAGGTCCTGGGATGAGCAGTTCTTC. This gives the protein CASTNFRGRSWDEQFF.

V usage is TRBV27 and J usage is TRBJ2-1, with 9 bases lining up with TRBD1. V shed 3 bases, J shed 7 bases, and the junction held 4 bases outside the gene matches. CDR3 length equals 14 residues. In germline, CDR1 is MNHEY, CDR2 SMNVEV (reference sequence). CDR3 sequence: CASSFYRGRNEQFF. In DNA form, the CDR3 reads TGTGCCAGCAGTTTTTACAGGGGGCGAAATGAGCAGTTCTTC.

The chain recombines TRBV6-5 with TRBJ2-7, with D possibly being TRBD2 (5 bases). Germline V gene data show CDR1 as MNHEY and CDR2 as SVGAGI. This CDR3 has 13 residues. Trimming took off 4 bases at V and 2 bases at J, with 9 bases between the two ends. CDR3 region: CASSWEQTYEQYF. The DNA for the CDR3 is TGTGCCAGCAGTTGGGAGCAGACCTACGAGCAGTACTTC.

The chain recombines TRBV19 with TRBJ1-5; weak D call: TRBD1 (5 bases). Per the germline V gene, CDR1 is LNHDA and CDR2 is SQIVND (reference sequence). V was trimmed by 4 bases and J by 7 bases, leaving 14 bases between them. This CDR3 spans 14 amino acids. CDR3 in amino acids: CASSTGYPGQPQHF. The CDR3 coding sequence is TGTGCCAGTAGTACGGGGTACCCAGGGCAGCCCCAGCATTTT.

The CDR3 is CASSPGLAGGPYEQYF. Here the CDR3 DNA reads TGTGCCAGCTCACCCGGGTTAGCGGGAGGGCCGTACGAGCAGTACTTC. The chain is built from TRBV18 and TRBJ2-7; 11 nucleotides line up with TRBD2. Germline CDR1 reads KGHSH; CDR2 reads LQKENI. The CDR3 contains 16 residues. V trimming: 3 bases; J trimming: 4 bases; junction bases outside the gene matches: 8. The full variable domain, its missing parts supplied by reference TRBV18 and TRBJ2-7, is NAGVMQNPRHLVRRRGQEARLRCSPMKGHSHVYWYRQLPEEGLKFMVYLQKENIIDESGMPKERFSAEFPKEGPSILRIQQVVRGDSAAYFCASSPGLAGGPYEQYFGPGTRLTVT.

The chain's CDR3 is CASSYSWQGKNNEQFF. In nucleotides, the CDR3 is TGTGCCAGCAGTTACTCATGGCAGGGGAAGAACAATGAGCAGTTCTTC. J is TRBJ2-1 and V is TRBV6-5; perhaps TRBD1 as D (6 bases). The CDR3 runs to 16 residues. Trimming took 0 bases from V and 5 from J, leaving 14 bases between them. Germline CDR1 and CDR2: MNHEY and SVGAGI.

The rearrangement joins TRBV6-4 to TRBJ2-7; D is unresolved. CDR1 is MRHNA and CDR2 is SNTAGT in the germline V gene. V shed 0 bases and J shed 0 bases, with 27 bases lying between them. The length of the CDR3 is 21 residues. The CDR3 spells CASSDSRPSGVTLSGSYEQYF. The CDR3 DNA sequence: TGTGCCAGCAGTGACTCCAGACCTTCGGGTGTGACACTTTCAGGCTCCTACGAGCAGTACTTC.

Details on this clone: Other DNA sequences within the sample encode an identical CDR3. The chain has TRBV27 and TRBJ2-7, with 7 bases lining up with TRBD1. V lost 5 bases and J lost 1; bases outside the gene matches: 2. This CDR3 comprises 13 residues. Germline CDR1 is MNHEY and CDR2 is SMNVEV (reference sequence). Here the CDR3 reads CASSLGQSYEQYF. Written as DNA, the CDR3 is TGTGCCAGCAGTCTGGGACAGTCCTACGAGCAGTACTTC.

This sequence joins TRBV11-3 and TRBJ2-7; D possibly corresponds to TRBD2 (7 bases). Germline values: CDR1 SGHNT, CDR2 YENEEA. Trimming stripped 4 bases from V and 1 base from J, with 17 bases between. The CDR3 is 16 residues long. CDR3 bases: TGTGCCAGCAGCTCGGGGGGCGGGAGCCCTTCCTACGAGCAGTACTTC. Protein: CASSSGGGSPSYEQYF.

The chain is built from TRBV5-1 and TRBJ2-5; 12 nucleotides align to TRBD2. V shed 4 bases, J shed 6 bases, and the junction held 7 bases outside the gene matches. This CDR3 comprises 15 residues. CDR1 is SGHRS and CDR2 is YFSETQ in the germline V gene. The CDR3 here is CASSLTSGSMQTQYF. In DNA, the CDR3 is TGCGCCAGCAGCCTGACTAGCGGGAGTATGCAGACCCAGTACTTC.

The CDR3, as DNA: TGCAGTGCTAGCCACCTCGGCGAGCAGTACTTC. Amino acids: CSASHLGEQYF. The chain recombines TRBV20-1 with TRBJ2-7; D unclear. Germline V gives CDR1 DFQATT, CDR2 SNEGSKA (reference sequence). Trimming removed 3 bases from V and 6 bases from J, with 9 bases in between. This CDR3 spans 11 amino acids.